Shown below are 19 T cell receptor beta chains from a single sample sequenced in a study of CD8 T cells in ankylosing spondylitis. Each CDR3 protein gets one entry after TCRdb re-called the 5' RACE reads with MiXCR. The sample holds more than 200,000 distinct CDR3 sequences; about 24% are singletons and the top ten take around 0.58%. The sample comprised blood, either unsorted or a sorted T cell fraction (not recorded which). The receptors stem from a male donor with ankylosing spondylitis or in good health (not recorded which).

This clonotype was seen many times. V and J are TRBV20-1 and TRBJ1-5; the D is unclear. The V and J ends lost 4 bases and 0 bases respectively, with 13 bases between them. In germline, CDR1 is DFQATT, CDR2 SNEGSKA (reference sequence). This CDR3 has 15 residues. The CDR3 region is CSATEDGYSNQPQHF. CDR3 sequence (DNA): TGCAGTGCTACAGAGGACGGGTATAGCAATCAGCCCCAGCATTTT.

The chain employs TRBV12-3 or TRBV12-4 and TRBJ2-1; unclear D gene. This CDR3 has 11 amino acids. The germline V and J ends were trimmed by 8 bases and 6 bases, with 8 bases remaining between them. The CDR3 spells CASRSGNEQFF. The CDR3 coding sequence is TGTGCCAGCCGGTCAGGCAATGAGCAGTTCTTC.

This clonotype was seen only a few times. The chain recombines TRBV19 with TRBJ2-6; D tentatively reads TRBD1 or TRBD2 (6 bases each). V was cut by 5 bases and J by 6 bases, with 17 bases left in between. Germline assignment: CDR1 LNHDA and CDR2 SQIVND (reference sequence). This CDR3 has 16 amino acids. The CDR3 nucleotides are TGTGCCAGTAGTGACCGTCCGGGGGCGGAGGCCAACGTCCTGACTTTC. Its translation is CASSDRPGAEANVLTF.

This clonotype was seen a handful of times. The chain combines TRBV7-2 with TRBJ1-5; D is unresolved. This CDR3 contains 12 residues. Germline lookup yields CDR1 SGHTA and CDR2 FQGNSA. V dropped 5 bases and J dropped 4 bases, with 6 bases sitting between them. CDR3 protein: CASSPANQPQHF. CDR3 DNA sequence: TGTGCCAGCAGCCCCGCTAATCAGCCCCAGCATTTT.

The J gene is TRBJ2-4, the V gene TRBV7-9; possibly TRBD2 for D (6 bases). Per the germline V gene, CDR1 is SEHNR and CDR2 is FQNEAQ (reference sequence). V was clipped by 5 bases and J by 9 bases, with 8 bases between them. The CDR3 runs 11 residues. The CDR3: CASSAGGIQYF. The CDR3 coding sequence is TGTGCCAGCAGCGCCGGGGGCATTCAGTACTTC.

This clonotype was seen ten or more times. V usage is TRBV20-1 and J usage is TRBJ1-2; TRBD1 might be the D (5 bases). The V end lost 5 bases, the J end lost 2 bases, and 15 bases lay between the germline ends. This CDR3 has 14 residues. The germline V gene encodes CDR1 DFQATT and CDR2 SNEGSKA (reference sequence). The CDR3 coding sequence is TGCAGTGCTTCGGGGACGGCGGGGAACTATGGCTACACCTTC. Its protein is CSASGTAGNYGYTF.

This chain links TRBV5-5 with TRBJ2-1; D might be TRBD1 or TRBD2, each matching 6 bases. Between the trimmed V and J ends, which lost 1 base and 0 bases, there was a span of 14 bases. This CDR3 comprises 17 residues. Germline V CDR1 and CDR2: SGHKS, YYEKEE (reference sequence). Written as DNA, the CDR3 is TGTGCCAGCAGCTTGATTGGGGGGCTATCCTCCTACAATGAGCAGTTCTTC. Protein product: CASSLIGGLSSYNEQFF.

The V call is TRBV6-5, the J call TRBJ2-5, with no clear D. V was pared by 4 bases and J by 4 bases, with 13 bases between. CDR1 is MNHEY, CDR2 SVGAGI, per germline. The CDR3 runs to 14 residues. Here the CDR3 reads CASSFQKSRETQYF. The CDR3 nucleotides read TGTGCCAGCAGTTTCCAGAAGAGCCGAGAGACCCAGTACTTC.

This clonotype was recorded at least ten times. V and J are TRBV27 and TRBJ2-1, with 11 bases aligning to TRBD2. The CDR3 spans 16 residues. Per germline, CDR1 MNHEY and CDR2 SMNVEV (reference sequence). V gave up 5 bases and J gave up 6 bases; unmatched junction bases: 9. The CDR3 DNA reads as TGTGCCAGCAGTCGGAACTTAGCGGGGGGGATCAATGAGCAGTTCTTC. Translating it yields CASSRNLAGGINEQFF.

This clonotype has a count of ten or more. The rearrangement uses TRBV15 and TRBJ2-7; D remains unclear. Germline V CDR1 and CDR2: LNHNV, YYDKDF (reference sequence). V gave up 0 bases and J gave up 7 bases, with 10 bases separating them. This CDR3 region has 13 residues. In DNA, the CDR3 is TGTGCCACCAGCAGAGATCTTCTGGGAGAGCAGTACTTC. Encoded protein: CATSRDLLGEQYF.

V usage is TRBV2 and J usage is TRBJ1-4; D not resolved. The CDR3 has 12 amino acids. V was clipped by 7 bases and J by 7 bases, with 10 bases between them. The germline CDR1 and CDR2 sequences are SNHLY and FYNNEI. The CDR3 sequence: CASNLLSEKLFF. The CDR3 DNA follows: TGTGCCAGCAACCTCCTTAGTGAAAAACTGTTTTTT.

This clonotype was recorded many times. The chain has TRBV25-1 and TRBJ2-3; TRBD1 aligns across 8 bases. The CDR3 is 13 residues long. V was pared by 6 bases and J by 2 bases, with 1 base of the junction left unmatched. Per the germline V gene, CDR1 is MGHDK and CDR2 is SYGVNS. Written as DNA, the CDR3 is TGTGCCAGCAGCCAGGGGGCCACAGATACGCAGTATTTT. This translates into CASSQGATDTQYF.

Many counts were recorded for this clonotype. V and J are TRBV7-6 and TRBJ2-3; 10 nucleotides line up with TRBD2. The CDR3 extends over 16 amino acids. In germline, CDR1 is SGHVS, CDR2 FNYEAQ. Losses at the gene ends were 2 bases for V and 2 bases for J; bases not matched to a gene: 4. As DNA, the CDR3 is TGTGCCAGCAGCTTATCCCTAGCGGGGGCCACAGATACGCAGTATTTT. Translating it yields CASSLSLAGATDTQYF.

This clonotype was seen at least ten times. The CDR3: CSALPVGTSGFSSYEQYF. The CDR3 nucleotides are TGCAGTGCTCTGCCAGTGGGTACGAGCGGGTTCAGCTCCTACGAGCAGTACTTC. The chain uses TRBV20-1 and TRBJ2-7; a possible D gene is TRBD2 (6 bases). Between the trimmed V and J ends, which lost 5 bases and 0 bases, there was a span of 26 bases. The CDR3 is made up of 18 amino acids. Germline CDR1 is DFQATT and CDR2 is SNEGSKA (reference sequence).

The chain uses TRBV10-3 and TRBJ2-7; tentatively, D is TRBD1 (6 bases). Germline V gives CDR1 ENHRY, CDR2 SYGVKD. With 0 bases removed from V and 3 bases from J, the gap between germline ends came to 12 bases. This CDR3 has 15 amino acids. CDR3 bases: TGTGCCATCAGTGAGTCGAAACAGGGATACTACGAGCAGTACTTC. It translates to CAISESKQGYYEQYF.

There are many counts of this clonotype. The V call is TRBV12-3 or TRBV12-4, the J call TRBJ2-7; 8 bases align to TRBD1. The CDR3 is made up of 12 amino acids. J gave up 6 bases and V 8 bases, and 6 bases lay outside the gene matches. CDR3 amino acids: CASLDRAGEQYF. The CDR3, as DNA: TGTGCCAGCTTGGACAGGGCGGGCGAGCAGTACTTC.

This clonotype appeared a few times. CDR3: CLPSGLSSYEQYF. For the CDR3, the DNA is TGCCTGCCCTCGGGACTTAGCTCCTACGAGCAGTACTTC. This chain connects TRBV20-1 to TRBJ2-7; D possibly corresponds to TRBD2 (6 bases). The CDR3 sequence is 13 residues long. Germline-derived CDR1 and CDR2 are DFQATT and SNEGSKA (reference sequence).

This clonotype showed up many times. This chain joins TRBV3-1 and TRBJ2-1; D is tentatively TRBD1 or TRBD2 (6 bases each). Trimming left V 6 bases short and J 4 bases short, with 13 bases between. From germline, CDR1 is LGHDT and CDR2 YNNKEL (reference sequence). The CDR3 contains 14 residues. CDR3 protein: CASRRGQVYNEQFF. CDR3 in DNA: TGTGCCAGCAGACGGGGGCAGGTATACAATGAGCAGTTCTTC.

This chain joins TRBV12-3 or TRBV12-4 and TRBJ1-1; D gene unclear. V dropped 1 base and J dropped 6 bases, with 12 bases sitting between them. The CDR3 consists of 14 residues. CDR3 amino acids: CASSLGPGIPEAFF. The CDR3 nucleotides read TGTGCCAGCAGTTTAGGCCCCGGTATCCCTGAAGCTTTCTTT.